This TCR beta chain originates from a study of blood T cell repertoires in COVID-19. About the study: Researchers got acute and convalescent COVID-19 samples from the United States, Italy and Spain. Sources were T cells, B-cell-depleted T cells, or PBMCs; the material itself was cDNA or gDNA.

In the study's own analysis: Counts of nucleated cells, estimated from reference gene primer amplification, were obtained. The table came from immunoSEQ multiplex PCR; TCRdb's copy has only in-frame clones and leaves some out. The V and J calls and the clone size are those of that table, but D and trimming were determined from the DNA. The sample shows 40,000 to 55,000 clones, roughly 84% of them seen only once. Sequencing used peripheral blood. The clonotype originates from a man aged 50 or older with acute or convalescent COVID-19.

DNA for the CDR3: TGTGCCAGCAGCTTGGCCCGGTTCGCGGACGAGCAGTACTTC. Translating it yields CASSLARFADEQYF. The V gene is TRBV5-4, the J gene TRBJ2-7; D unresolved. V was shortened by 0 bases and J by 5 bases, with 12 bases between the two germline ends. The CDR3 sequence is 14 residues long. Germline-derived CDR1 and CDR2 are SGHNT and YYREEE (reference sequence).